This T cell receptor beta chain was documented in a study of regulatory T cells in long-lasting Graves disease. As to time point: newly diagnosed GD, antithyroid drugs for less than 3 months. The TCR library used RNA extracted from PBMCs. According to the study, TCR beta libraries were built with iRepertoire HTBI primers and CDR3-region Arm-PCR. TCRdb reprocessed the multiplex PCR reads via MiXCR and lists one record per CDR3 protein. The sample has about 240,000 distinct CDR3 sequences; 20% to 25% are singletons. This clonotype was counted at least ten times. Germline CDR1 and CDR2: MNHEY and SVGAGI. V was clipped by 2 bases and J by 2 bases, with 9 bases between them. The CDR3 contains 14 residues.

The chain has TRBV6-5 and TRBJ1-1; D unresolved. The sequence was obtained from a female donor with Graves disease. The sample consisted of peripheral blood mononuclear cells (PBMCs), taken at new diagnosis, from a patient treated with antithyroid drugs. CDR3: CASSYEAVNTEAFF. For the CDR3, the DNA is TGTGCCAGCAGTTACGAGGCAGTAAACACTGAAGCTTTCTTT.